Listed here are 13 T cell receptor beta chains from one sample, sequenced in a study of shared clonotypes between healthy human individuals. The method was immunoSEQ multiplex PCR; TCRdb's version includes in-frame clones alone and lacks a portion of them. The top ten clones hold around 0.14% of a sample with a few million clones, approximately 90% of them seen once. Input material: naive CD4+ T cells sorted from blood. Subset indicated: CD45RA+ positively selected. The source is a man younger than 35 in good health.

The V gene is TRBV7-2, the J gene TRBJ2-7, with 11 bases fitting TRBD1. The length of the CDR3 is 15 residues. The V and J ends lost 5 bases and 3 bases, in that order; junction bases with no gene match: 6. Germline V lookup: CDR1 SGHTA, CDR2 FQGNSA. CDR3 in amino acids: CASSIGQGAIYEQYF. CDR3 sequence (DNA): TGTGCCAGCAGCATAGGACAGGGGGCTATCTACGAGCAGTACTTC.

The J gene is TRBJ2-1, the V gene TRBV11-2, with TRBD2 as a possible D gene (7 bases). Germline V lookup: CDR1 SGHAT, CDR2 FQNNGV. V lost 0 bases to trimming and J lost 8 bases, with 14 bases between them. This CDR3 is 15 amino acids long. The CDR3 DNA sequence: TGTGCCAGCAGCTTAGAGGGGGGGGCAGTGTATGAGCAGTTCTTC. It translates to CASSLEGGAVYEQFF.

The rearrangement links TRBV23-1 to TRBJ1-3; 7 bases align to TRBD1. TRBV23-1 is designated an ORF whose function remains uncertain. This CDR3 spans 16 amino acids. The V and J ends lost 8 bases and 6 bases, in that order; junction bases with no gene match: 16. CDR3 in DNA: TGCGCCAGCTGGCCGTCCCGACAGGGCGTGATAAACACCATATATTTT. As protein: CASWPSRQGVINTIYF.

This chain links TRBV6-1 with TRBJ2-3; a weak D match, TRBD1 (5 bases). CDR3 size: 13 residues. Trimming pared 10 bases from V and 5 bases from J, leaving 16 bases between. Germline V CDR1 and CDR2: MNHNS, SASEGT. DNA of the CDR3: TGTGCCACTATCGGCAGGGCTCTAGATACGCAGTATTTT. It is translated as CATIGRALDTQYF.

The chain has TRBV7-8 and TRBJ1-1, with TRBD1 as a possible D gene (5 bases). This CDR3 has 13 amino acids. CDR1 and CDR2 (germline): SGHVS, FQNEAQ. CDR3 sequence (DNA): TGTGCGACGAAGGGGCAATCAAACACTGAAGCTTTCTTT. Its translation is CATKGQSNTEAFF.

A single count supports this clone. This chain joins TRBV6-5 and TRBJ2-5; the D gene could be TRBD1 or TRBD2 (6 bases each). The V end was cut by 7 bases, the J end by 5 bases, with 17 bases between. This CDR3 comprises 14 residues. Germline V lookup: CDR1 MNHEY, CDR2 SVGAGI. CDR3 sequence: CASTQAGGGETQYF. CDR3 DNA sequence: TGTGCCAGCACCCAGGCAGGAGGGGGGGAGACCCAGTACTTC.

This chain joins TRBV2 and TRBJ1-5; D remains unclear. The CDR3 length is 15 residues. V dropped 2 bases and J dropped 0 bases, with 8 bases sitting between them. The germline V gene has CDR1 SNHLY and CDR2 FYNNEI. CDR3 amino acids: CASSELGISNQPQHF. CDR3 DNA sequence: TGTGCCAGCAGTGAATTGGGAATTAGCAATCAGCCCCAGCATTTT.

Comments on this clone: Other DNA sequences from this sample encode an identical CDR3 as well. The gene calls are TRBV5-1 and TRBJ2-7, with D unresolved. Trimming shortened V by 0 bases and J by 3 bases, and 10 bases separated the two germline ends. CDR1 and CDR2 from the germline V gene are SGHRS and YFSETQ. The CDR3 is 14 amino acids. In DNA, the CDR3 is TGCGCCAGCAGCTTGGTGGTCGGTGGCTACGAGCAGTACTTC. Translating it yields CASSLVVGGYEQYF.

The J gene is TRBJ2-7, the V gene TRBV19; D perhaps matches TRBD1 (6 bases). The CDR3 extends over 15 amino acids. The germline V gene has CDR1 LNHDA and CDR2 SQIVND (reference sequence). The V and J ends lost 1 base and 3 bases respectively, with 13 bases between them. CDR3 loop: CASSIGQGTIYEQYF. The CDR3 DNA is TGTGCCAGTAGTATAGGCCAGGGGACCATCTACGAGCAGTACTTC. The full variable domain, rest sourced from reference TRBV19 and TRBJ2-7, is DGGITQSPKYLFRKEGQNVTLSCEQNLNHDAMYWYRQDPGQGLRLIYYSQIVNDFQKGDIAEGYSVSREKKESFPLTVTSAQKNPTAFYLCASSIGQGTIYEQYFGPGTRLTVT.

This sequence joins TRBV4-1 and TRBJ2-1; D ambiguous. Per the germline V gene, CDR1 is MGHRA and CDR2 is YSYEKL. This CDR3 region has 15 residues. V shed 1 base and J shed 4 bases, with 11 bases lying between them. CDR3 amino acids: CASSQGWLAYNEQFF. CDR3 nucleotides: TGCGCCAGCAGCCAAGGGTGGTTGGCTTACAATGAGCAGTTCTTC.

The rearrangement joins TRBV10-3 to TRBJ2-7; 7 positions match TRBD1. The CDR3 runs to 14 residues. The ends lost 6 bases at V and 7 bases at J; junction bases unmatched: 12. Germline lookup yields CDR1 ENHRY and CDR2 SYGVKD. CDR3 region: CAISRDSFYLEQYF. CDR3 in DNA: TGTGCCATCAGCCGGGACAGTTTCTATTTGGAGCAGTACTTC.

This chain uses TRBV6-1 with TRBJ1-4; TRBD1 matches at 7 bases. The V gene's germline CDR1 is MNHNS and CDR2 SASEGT. V trimming: 6 bases; J trimming: 3 bases; junction bases outside the gene matches: 7. This CDR3 has 15 amino acids. The chain's CDR3 is CASRARQGSNEKLFF. The CDR3 nucleotides read TGTGCCAGCAGGGCCCGACAGGGCTCTAATGAAAAACTGTTTTTT.

The sample holds one count of this clone. The V and J genes are TRBV21-1 and TRBJ2-3; the table's D call, TRBD1, has no DNA check behind it. TRBV21-1 is an annotated pseudogene. CDR3 length equals 13 residues. As DNA, the CDR3 is TGTGCCATCCGTGAACAGGTAGCAGATACGCAGTATTTT. Translating gives CAIREQVADTQYF.